These 13 T cell receptor beta chains were all obtained from the same sample, sequenced in a study of T cell responses to AZD1222 COVID-19 vaccine. Method: immunoSEQ multiplex PCR; TCRdb's copy keeps in-frame clones and lacks some. The data hold about 56,000 clones, with approximately 80% observed a single time. This material consisted of peripheral blood, taken 28 days after the second AZD1222 dose. These receptors came from an adult who received the AZD1222 COVID-19 vaccine.

The chain employs TRBV6-2 or TRBV6-3 and TRBJ1-5; no clear D. CDR3 length: 13 residues. Germline V gene sequence: CDR1 MNHEY, CDR2 SVGEGT. The V and J ends lost 2 bases and 6 bases respectively, with 8 bases between them. As DNA, the CDR3 is TGTGCCAGCAGTTACCGGGATCCTCAGCCCCAGCATTTT. Residues: CASSYRDPQPQHF.

The chain recombines TRBV5-1 with TRBJ2-1; TRBD2 matches at 10 bases. CDR1 is SGHRS, CDR2 YFSETQ, per germline. Trimming at V came to 0 bases and at J to 8 bases, leaving 14 bases not matched to a gene. The CDR3 totals 18 residues. The chain's CDR3 is CASSLAGTAGGSIYEQFF. The CDR3 coding sequence is TGCGCCAGCAGCTTGGCCGGGACAGCGGGAGGGTCAATCTATGAGCAGTTCTTC. Looking up the rest from reference TRBV5-1 and TRBJ2-1 gives the full variable domain: KAGVTQTPRYLIKTRGQQVTLSCSPISGHRSVSWYQQTPGQGLQFLFEYFSETQRNKGNFPGRFSGRQFSNSRSEMNVSTLELGDSALYLCASSLAGTAGGSIYEQFFGPGTRLTVL.

This clone was counted once. CDR3 nucleotide sequence: TGTGCCAGCAGCCAAGAGGGGCTAGCCAAAAACATTCAGTACTTC. The encoded protein is CASSQEGLAKNIQYF. The chain combines TRBV4-2 with TRBJ2-4; tentatively, D is TRBD1 (5 bases). V lost 0 bases to trimming and J lost 0 bases, with 6 bases between them. Per germline, CDR1 LGHNA and CDR2 YNFKEQ. The CDR3 has 15 residues.

V usage is TRBV6-2 or TRBV6-3 and J usage is TRBJ2-7; maybe TRBD1 (5 bases). Between the trimmed V and J ends, which lost 4 bases and 6 bases, there was a span of 13 bases. Germline V gene lookup returns CDR1 MNHEY and CDR2 SVGEGT. This CDR3 comprises 13 residues. The CDR3 nucleotides are TGTGCCAGCAGTTGGGTAGTAAGGGGCGAGCAGTACTTC. Protein product: CASSWVVRGEQYF.

The V call is TRBV28, the J call TRBJ1-1; D unresolved. This CDR3 has 12 amino acids. Germline V CDR1 and CDR2: MDHEN, SYDVKM. V lost 5 bases and J lost 1, with 5 bases in between. The CDR3: CASSDRNTEAFF. CDR3 DNA sequence: TGTGCCAGCAGTGACCGGAACACTGAAGCTTTCTTT.

V is TRBV7-9 and J is TRBJ2-3; 7 bases fit TRBD2. Looked up from germline, CDR1 is SEHNR and CDR2 is FQNEAQ (reference sequence). This CDR3 spans 15 amino acids. The V segment lost 2 bases and the J segment 3 bases; nucleotides outside the gene matches: 5. As DNA, the CDR3 is TGTGCCAGCAGCTTAATGGGGGAGGGGACAGATACGCAGTATTTT. It yields the protein CASSLMGEGTDTQYF.

The chain combines TRBV29-1 with TRBJ1-1; TRBD1 might be the D (5 bases). The germline V gene has CDR1 SQVTM and CDR2 ANQGSEA. Trimming left V 0 bases short and J 3 bases short, with 11 bases between. The CDR3 is made up of 14 amino acids. DNA of the CDR3: TGCAGCGTTGAAGAGGGCAGGGACTACACTGAAGCTTTCTTT. Protein: CSVEEGRDYTEAFF. The variable domain in full, completed from reference TRBV29-1 and TRBJ1-1, reads SAVISQKPSRDICQRGTSLTIQCQVDSQVTMMFWYRQQPGQSLTLIATANQGSEATYESGFVIDKFPISRPNLTFSTLTVSNMSPEDSSIYLCSVEEGRDYTEAFFGQGTRLTVV.

This clone showed up just once. The chain has TRBV11-2 and TRBJ2-2; D may be TRBD1 (5 bases). V was trimmed by 4 bases and J by 2 bases, leaving 11 bases between them. The CDR3 length is 15 residues. CDR1 is SGHAT, CDR2 FQNNGV, per germline. Here the CDR3 DNA reads TGTGCCAGCAGCTCGGACATGATTAACACCGGGGAGCTGTTTTTT. Residues: CASSSDMINTGELFF.

The chain is built from TRBV27 and TRBJ1-4; weak D call: TRBD1 (5 bases). This CDR3 is built from 17 residues. The V and J ends lost 1 base and 5 bases respectively, with 17 bases between them. Looked up from germline, CDR1 is MNHEY and CDR2 is SMNVEV (reference sequence). The CDR3 here is CASSLFPPGGKNEKLFF. CDR3 DNA sequence: TGTGCCAGCAGTTTATTCCCCCCCGGGGGAAAGAATGAAAAACTGTTTTTT.

In this sample, this clone turned up once. J is TRBJ2-2 and V is TRBV7-9; D might be TRBD1 or TRBD2, each matching 5 bases. The length of the CDR3 is 15 residues. Trimming pared 8 bases from V and 1 base from J, leaving 14 bases between. Germline V CDR1 and CDR2: SEHNR, FQNEAQ (reference sequence). Written as DNA, the CDR3 is TGTGCCAGCTCCACGGGGCACCTGAACACCGGGGAGCTGTTTTTT. Its protein product is CASSTGHLNTGELFF.

V is TRBV11-2 and J is TRBJ2-3; weak D call: TRBD2 (5 bases). Per germline, CDR1 SGHAT and CDR2 FQNNGV. The CDR3 is 14 residues long. V lost 7 bases to trimming and J lost 4 bases, with 15 bases between them. CDR3 sequence reads: CASTSGGWADTQYF. Written as DNA, the CDR3 is TGTGCCAGCACCTCCGGCGGGTGGGCAGATACGCAGTATTTT.

V is TRBV11-3 and J is TRBJ1-3, with no clear D. The CDR3 spans 13 residues. Germline loops: CDR1 SGHNT, CDR2 YENEEA. The ends were cut back, 3 bases at V and 0 bases at J, with 3 bases in the middle. This CDR3 reads CASSFNSGNTIYF. CDR3 sequence (DNA): TGTGCCAGCAGCTTTAACTCTGGAAACACCATATATTTT.

The V gene is TRBV2, the J gene TRBJ1-1, with D possibly being TRBD1 (5 bases). V lost 3 bases to trimming and J lost 0 bases, with 8 bases between them. Germline V CDR1 and CDR2: SNHLY, FYNNEI. The CDR3 has 14 residues. Written as DNA, the CDR3 is TGTGCCAGCAGTGATGAACAGGTGAACACTGAAGCTTTCTTT. Amino acid sequence: CASSDEQVNTEAFF.